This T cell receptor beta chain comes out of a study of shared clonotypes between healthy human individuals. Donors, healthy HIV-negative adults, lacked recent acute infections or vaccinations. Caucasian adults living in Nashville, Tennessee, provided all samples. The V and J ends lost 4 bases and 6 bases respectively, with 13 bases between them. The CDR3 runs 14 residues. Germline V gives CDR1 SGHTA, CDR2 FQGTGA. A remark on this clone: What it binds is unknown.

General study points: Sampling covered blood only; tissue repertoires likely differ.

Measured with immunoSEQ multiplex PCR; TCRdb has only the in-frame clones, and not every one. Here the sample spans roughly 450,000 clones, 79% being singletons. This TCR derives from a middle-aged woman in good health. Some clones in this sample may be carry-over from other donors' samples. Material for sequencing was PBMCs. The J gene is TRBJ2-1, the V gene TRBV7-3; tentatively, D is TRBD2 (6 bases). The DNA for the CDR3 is TGTGCCAGCAGCTCCAGACTAGGCCCCAATGAGCAGTTCTTC. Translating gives CASSSRLGPNEQFF.